The 20 T cell receptor beta chains below all came from one sample that was sequenced in a study of T-cell memory formation after mild COVID-19. TCRdb redid the calling of the 5' RACE reads with MiXCR, one entry per CDR3 protein. The sample records around 340,000 distinct CDR3 sequences, 13% to 15% being singletons. The sequenced sample consisted of PBMCs or a T cell subset sorted from them (not recorded which). The source is a young man who had mild COVID-19 (a few samples of this study predate the infection). Cell type and time point are not known.

This clonotype was observed a few times. This sequence joins TRBV30 and TRBJ1-1, with D hard to call. Trimming took off 1 base at V and 2 bases at J, with 8 bases between the two ends. CDR3 length: 13 residues. CDR1 GTSNPN and CDR2 SVGIG come from the germline V gene (reference sequence). CDR3 sequence (DNA): TGTGCCTGGAGTGCCCTTGTTAACACTGAAGCTTTCTTT. Protein: CAWSALVNTEAFF.

This clonotype was observed a few times. V usage is TRBV7-3 and J usage is TRBJ2-4; TRBD2 aligns across 10 bases. Germline V lookup: CDR1 SGHTA, CDR2 FQGTGA. Trimming took 5 bases from V and 7 from J; bases not matched to a gene: 8. The CDR3 contains 15 residues. The CDR3 spells CASSQSGTSANIQYF. Here the CDR3 DNA reads TGTGCCAGCAGCCAATCCGGGACTAGCGCGAACATTCAGTACTTC.

The genes are TRBV5-1 and TRBJ2-1; D gene unclear. Per the germline V gene, CDR1 is SGHRS and CDR2 is YFSETQ. The CDR3 extends over 13 amino acids. Trimming took 5 bases from V and 10 from J, leaving 16 bases between them. In DNA, the CDR3 is TGCGCCAGCAGGCAAGGCCCCGAGGAGGAGCAGTTCTTC. This codes for CASRQGPEEEQFF.

In its sample, this clonotype was seen a few times. This CDR3 reads CASSLEGPTAYEQYV. In DNA, the CDR3 is TGTGCCAGCAGCTTAGAGGGACCTACAGCCTACGAGCAGTACGTC. The chain couples TRBV7-2 to TRBJ2-7; tentatively, D is TRBD1 or TRBD2 (5 bases each). Trimming stripped 1 base from V and 2 bases from J, with 12 bases between. CDR3 length: 15 residues. Germline V gene sequence: CDR1 SGHTA, CDR2 FQGNSA.

This clonotype has just a few counts. The chain recombines TRBV6-5 with TRBJ2-1; TRBD2 matches 9 bases. This CDR3 comprises 15 residues. Trimming took 6 bases from V and 2 from J; bases not matched to a gene: 5. CDR1 MNHEY and CDR2 SVGAGI come from the germline V gene. CDR3 sequence (DNA): TGTGCCAGCAGGAGCGGGGGGCGTACCTACAATGAGCAGTTCTTC. It yields the protein CASRSGGRTYNEQFF.

This clonotype has a handful of counts. The chain carries TRBV28 and TRBJ1-1; 9 bases agree with TRBD1. Germline loops: CDR1 MDHEN, CDR2 SYDVKM. The ends lost 4 bases at V and 4 bases at J; junction bases unmatched: 7. There are 15 residues in the CDR3. The CDR3 spells CASSSGDRVITEAFF. The CDR3 nucleotides are TGTGCCAGCAGTTCGGGGGACAGGGTGATCACTGAAGCTTTCTTT.

This clonotype came up a few times. This rearrangement joins TRBV5-8 to TRBJ2-7, with 8 nucleotides matching TRBD1. The CDR3 runs to 15 residues. Trimming cost V 5 bases and J 3 bases; bases outside gene matches: 10. Germline loops: CDR1 SGHTS, CDR2 YDEGEE. Here the CDR3 reads CASSLDRGLIYEQYF. The CDR3 DNA follows: TGTGCCAGCAGTCTTGACAGGGGTCTTATCTACGAGCAGTACTTC.

There are a few counts of this clonotype. The gene calls are TRBV19 and TRBJ2-1, with a possible D match to TRBD2 (6 bases). With 3 bases removed from V and 0 bases from J, the gap between germline ends came to 15 bases. The CDR3 loop spans 17 amino acids. The germline V gene encodes CDR1 LNHDA and CDR2 SQIVND (reference sequence). DNA for the CDR3: TGTGCCAGTAGTATGATTAGGGCGGGGAGCTCCTACAATGAGCAGTTCTTC. Translated, it gives CASSMIRAGSSYNEQFF.

This chain connects TRBV20-1 to TRBJ1-1; D is perhaps TRBD1 (5 bases). The germline V and J ends were trimmed by 5 bases and 7 bases, with 14 bases remaining between them. The germline V gene has CDR1 DFQATT and CDR2 SNEGSKA (reference sequence). The CDR3 totals 12 residues. CDR3 DNA sequence: TGCAGTGCTCCTCCCAGGGAAGGTGAAGCTTTCTTT. Amino acid sequence: CSAPPREGEAFF.

V gene TRBV4-1 combines with J gene TRBJ1-1; D gene ambiguous. The CDR3 extends over 14 amino acids. V lost 0 bases and J 0 bases, leaving 5 bases between the germline ends. The V gene's germline CDR1 is MGHRA and CDR2 YSYEKL. CDR3 sequence: CASSQEAVNTEAFF. The CDR3, as DNA: TGCGCCAGCAGCCAAGAAGCAGTGAACACTGAAGCTTTCTTT.

J is TRBJ2-5 and V is TRBV6-5; perhaps TRBD2 as D (6 bases). CDR3 size: 14 residues. Germline V CDR1 and CDR2: MNHEY, SVGAGI. The V and J ends lost 2 bases and 4 bases respectively, with 11 bases between them. In DNA form, the CDR3 reads TGTGCCAGCAGTTACCGCGGCGGGATAGAGACCCAGTACTTC. It translates to CASSYRGGIETQYF.

There are a few counts of this clonotype. This chain links TRBV11-3 with TRBJ2-2; 11 bases agree with TRBD1. J gave up 5 bases and V 5 bases, and 7 bases lay outside the gene matches. Germline V gene sequence: CDR1 SGHNT, CDR2 YENEEA. CDR3 size: 16 residues. CDR3 sequence reads: CASSGFGTGGTGELFF. Written as DNA, the CDR3 is TGTGCCAGCAGCGGTTTCGGGACAGGGGGGACCGGGGAGCTGTTTTTT.

The gene calls are TRBV7-9 and TRBJ2-3; the D is unclear. CDR3 size: 12 residues. Germline CDR1 SEHNR, CDR2 FQNEAQ (reference sequence). Trimming removed 4 bases at V and 6 bases at J, with 8 bases between. Written as DNA, the CDR3 is TGTGCCAGCAGCTCGGATCAGGATACGCAGTATTTT. This codes for CASSSDQDTQYF.

This clonotype was recorded a few times. The CDR3 is CASSFDRGLEQYV. The CDR3 DNA reads as TGCGCCAGCAGCTTCGACAGGGGTTTGGAGCAGTACGTC. The chain carries TRBV5-1 and TRBJ2-7, with 8 bases matching TRBD1. Germline V gives CDR1 SGHRS, CDR2 YFSETQ. V gave up 2 bases and J gave up 7 bases; unmatched junction bases: 5. This CDR3 is 13 amino acids long.

This clonotype has at least ten counts. The chain carries TRBV5-5 and TRBJ2-3; 8 bases align to TRBD1. Germline CDR1 reads SGHKS; CDR2 reads YYEKEE (reference sequence). V was clipped by 4 bases and J by 0 bases; unmatched bases: 7. The CDR3 sequence is 16 residues long. The DNA of the CDR3 is TGTGCCAGCAGCCAGGGGGCTTTCACTAGCACAGATACGCAGTATTTT. Translated: CASSQGAFTSTDTQYF. Full variable domain (missing parts from reference TRBV5-5 and TRBJ2-3): DAGVTQSPTHLIKTRGQQVTLRCSPISGHKSVSWYQQVLGQGPQFIFQYYEKEERGRGNFPDRFSARQFPNYSSELNVNALLLGDSALYLCASSQGAFTSTDTQYFGPGTRLTVL.

The V gene is TRBV7-6, the J gene TRBJ1-2, with D hard to call. The CDR3 is made up of 16 amino acids. Trimming shortened V by 1 base and J by 4 bases, and 16 bases separated the two germline ends. Germline CDR1 reads SGHVS; CDR2 reads FNYEAQ. CDR3 coding DNA: TGTGCCAGCAGCTTAGGTGCCGGGGTGGAAAGCTATGGCTACACCTTC. It translates to CASSLGAGVESYGYTF.

The CDR3 DNA reads as TGTGCCAGCAGCGAAGGGCAGACCCAGTACTTC. Its protein is CASSEGQTQYF. The chain recombines TRBV11-2 with TRBJ2-5; D not certain. The CDR3 length is 11 residues. Deletions cut 5 bases from V and 6 bases from J, with 7 bases between. Germline V gives CDR1 SGHAT, CDR2 FQNNGV.

The table lists this clonotype with a few counts. J is TRBJ2-5 and V is TRBV7-2; 8 nucleotides agree with TRBD1. V lost 5 bases and J lost 5; bases outside the gene matches: 10. The CDR3 covers 15 residues. Germline V gives CDR1 SGHTA, CDR2 FQGNSA. This chain's CDR3 is CASSKLDRVGETQYF. In DNA, the CDR3 is TGTGCCAGCAGCAAATTGGACAGGGTAGGCGAGACCCAGTACTTC.

This sequence joins TRBV6-6 and TRBJ1-5; no reliable D call. The V end lost 5 bases, the J end lost 11 bases, and 13 bases lay between the germline ends. The CDR3 is made up of 12 amino acids. Germline lookup yields CDR1 MNHNY and CDR2 SVGAGI (reference sequence). CDR3 nucleotides: TGTGCCAGCAGTCCGTTAGGACTAGCCCAGCATTTT. Residues: CASSPLGLAQHF.

The V call is TRBV28, the J call TRBJ2-7; perhaps TRBD1 as D (6 bases). Trimming cost V 10 bases and J 0 bases, with 16 bases left between them. CDR3 length: 14 amino acids. CDR1 and CDR2 (germline): MDHEN, SYDVKM. CDR3 nucleotide sequence: TGTGCCACACAAACAGGGTCCACCTCCTACGAGCAGTACGTC. It yields the protein CATQTGSTSYEQYV.